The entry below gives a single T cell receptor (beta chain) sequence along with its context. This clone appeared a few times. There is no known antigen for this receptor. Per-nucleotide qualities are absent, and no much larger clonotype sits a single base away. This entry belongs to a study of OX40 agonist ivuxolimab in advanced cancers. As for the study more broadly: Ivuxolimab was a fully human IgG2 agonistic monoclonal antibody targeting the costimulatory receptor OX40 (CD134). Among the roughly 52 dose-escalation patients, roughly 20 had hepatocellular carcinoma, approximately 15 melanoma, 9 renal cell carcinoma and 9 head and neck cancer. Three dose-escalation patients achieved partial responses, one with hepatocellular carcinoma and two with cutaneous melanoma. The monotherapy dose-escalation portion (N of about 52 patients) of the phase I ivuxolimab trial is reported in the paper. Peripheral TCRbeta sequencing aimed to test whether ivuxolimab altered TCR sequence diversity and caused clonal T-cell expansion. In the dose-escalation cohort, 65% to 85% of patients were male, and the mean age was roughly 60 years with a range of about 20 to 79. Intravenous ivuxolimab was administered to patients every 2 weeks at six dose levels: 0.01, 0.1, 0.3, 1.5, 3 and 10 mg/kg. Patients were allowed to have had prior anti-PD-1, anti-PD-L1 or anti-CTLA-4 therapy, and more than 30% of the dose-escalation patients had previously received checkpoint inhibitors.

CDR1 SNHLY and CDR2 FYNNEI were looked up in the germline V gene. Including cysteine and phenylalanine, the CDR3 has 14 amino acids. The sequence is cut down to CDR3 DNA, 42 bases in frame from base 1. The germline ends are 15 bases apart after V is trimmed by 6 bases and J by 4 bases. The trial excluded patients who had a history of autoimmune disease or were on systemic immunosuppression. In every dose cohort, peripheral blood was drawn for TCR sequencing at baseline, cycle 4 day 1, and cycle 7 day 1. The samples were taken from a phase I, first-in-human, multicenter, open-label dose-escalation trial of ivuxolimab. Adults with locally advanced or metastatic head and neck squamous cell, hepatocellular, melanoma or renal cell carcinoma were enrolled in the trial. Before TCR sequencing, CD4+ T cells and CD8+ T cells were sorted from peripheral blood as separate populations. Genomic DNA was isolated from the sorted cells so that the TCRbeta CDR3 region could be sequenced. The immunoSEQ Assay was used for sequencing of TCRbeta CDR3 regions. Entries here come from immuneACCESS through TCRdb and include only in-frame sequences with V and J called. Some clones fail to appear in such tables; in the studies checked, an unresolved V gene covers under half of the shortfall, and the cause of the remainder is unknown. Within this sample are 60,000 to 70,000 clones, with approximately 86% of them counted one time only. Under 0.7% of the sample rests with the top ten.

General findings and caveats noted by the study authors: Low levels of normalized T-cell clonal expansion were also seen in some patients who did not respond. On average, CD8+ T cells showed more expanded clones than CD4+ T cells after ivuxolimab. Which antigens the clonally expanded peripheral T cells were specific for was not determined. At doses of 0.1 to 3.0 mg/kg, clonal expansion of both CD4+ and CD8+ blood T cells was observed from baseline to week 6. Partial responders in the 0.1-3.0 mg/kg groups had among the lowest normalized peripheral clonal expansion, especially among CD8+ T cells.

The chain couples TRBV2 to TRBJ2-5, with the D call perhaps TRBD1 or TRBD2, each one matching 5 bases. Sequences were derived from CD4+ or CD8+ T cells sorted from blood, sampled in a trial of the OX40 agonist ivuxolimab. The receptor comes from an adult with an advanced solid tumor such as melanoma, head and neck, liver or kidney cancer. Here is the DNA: TGTGCCAGCAGAGGGGCAGGGACCGGAGAGACCCAGTACTTC. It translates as CASRGAGTGETQYF.